This T cell receptor (beta chain) was obtained from a study of T cells after yellow fever vaccination. Looking at the study overall: SMART-Seq v4 Ultra Low Input prepared libraries from low-cell fractions. The study, taken as a whole, reports: The secondary T-cell response peaked on day 5, not day 15, but was weaker. Contamination of FACS-sorted repertoires by abundant clonotypes from the bulk population could occur.

About this clonotype itself: Its antigen is still unknown.

The CDR3 has 16 residues. V was cut by 4 bases and J by 0 bases, with 13 bases left in between. Germline V CDR1 and CDR2: SGHTA, FQGNSA. Template switching by 5'RACE produced TCR cDNA, adding a universal primer site and UMIs. TCRdb analysed the 5' RACE reads with MiXCR anew, one entry per CDR3 protein. The table lists hundreds of thousands of distinct CDR3 sequences, less than 20% of them singletons. The source is a man aged 18 to 29 who received the YFV17D yellow fever vaccine. The chain uses TRBV7-2 and TRBJ1-3; D gene uncertain. The sequencing used PBMCs, collected 4 to 5 days after the first yellow fever vaccination. The CDR3 DNA reads TGTGCCAGCAGCTCTGCGGTGGCAGCCTCTGGAAACACCATATATTTT. It yields the protein CASSSAVAASGNTIYF.